The clone carrying this T cell receptor (beta chain) came up a few times. This sample is drawn from a study of blood T cells in healthy people across ages. The CDR3 sequence is 15 residues long. Germline V gene sequence: CDR1 ENHRY, CDR2 SYGVKD. Healthy Russian Caucasian donors spanned ages 6 to 90 years. With a J-beta primer mix and a sample-barcoded 5' primer, a second PCR ran about 7 to 11 cycles. Each cDNA molecule carried a tag from a template-switch adaptor that contained 12 random nucleotides. TCRdb recomputed calls from the 5' RACE reads with MiXCR, one row per CDR3 protein. Here the sample spans under 950,000 distinct CDR3 sequences, about a fifth being singletons.

The source is a man aged 70 or older in good health. The sequenced sample was blood. V and J are TRBV10-3 and TRBJ2-1; 10 bases match TRBD1. Near its end, the DNA agrees better with TRBJ2-7, so the J call may be wrong. The CDR3 coding sequence is TGTGCCATCAGTGAGTTGGGACAGGGGTCCTACGAGCAGTACTTC. Its protein is CAISELGQGSYEQYF.